The TCR beta chain under discussion was sequenced for a study of T cell changes during pregnancy in multiple sclerosis. This clone was picked up one time. The V gene's germline CDR1 is SGHDT and CDR2 YYEEEE. V was cut by 4 bases and J by 2 bases, with 15 bases left in between. This CDR3 has 16 amino acids. Profiling relied on immunoSEQ multiplex PCR, and the TCRdb table lists in-frame clones only, not all of them. The profile shows just over 40,000 clones, 80% to 90% of them singletons. The specimen comprised peripheral blood, sampled in the first trimester of pregnancy. The J gene is TRBJ1-4, the V gene TRBV5-6, with a tentative D call TRBD1 (5 bases). This receptor was obtained from a female donor in good health, enrolled as a control in a pregnancy study. For the CDR3, the DNA is TGTGCCAGCAGCGGCGGGGCCCGACCTACTAATGAAAAACTGTTTTTT. Translating gives CASSGGARPTNEKLFF.